This T cell receptor beta chain was documented in a study of beta chain features in type 1 diabetes. Whole-study results and caveats: Researchers reported that naive, central memory and Treg TCRB repertoires appeared more similar in patients than in healthy donors. Insertions at VDJ junctions were less frequent in type 1 diabetes patients. These patients also deleted more nucleotides at the same junctions. The study found moderately but significantly shorter TCRB CDR3s in all four CD4+ subsets of Type 1 diabetes patients.

V was cut by 3 bases and J by 2 bases, with 8 bases left in between. The CDR3 is 13 residues long. Germline V gene lookup returns CDR1 KGHSH and CDR2 LQKENI. CD4+ naive, central memory, regulatory and stem cell-like memory subsets were isolated by sorting on CD45RO/CCR7/CD25/CD127/CD95/CD27. The authors reverse transcribed all of the isolated RNA, so sequencing captured expressed TCRB transcripts. The study sequenced naive, central memory and regulatory T cell samples to an average of about 3.9 million reads. Here immunoSEQ multiplex PCR was the method, and the copy in TCRdb shows in-frame clones only, minus some. The data contain a few hundred thousand clones, 16% of them seen just once; the ten biggest clones take up roughly 0.08%. This clone was counted a few times. The antigen is not known.

Sequencing was carried out using naive CD4+ T cells from blood. The clonotype originates from a man aged 30-40 years with type 1 diabetes. V and J are TRBV18 and TRBJ2-7; tentatively, D is TRBD2 (5 bases). DNA for the CDR3: TGTGCCAGCTCACCCTACGGGGCCTACGAGCAGTACTTC. Translating gives CASSPYGAYEQYF.